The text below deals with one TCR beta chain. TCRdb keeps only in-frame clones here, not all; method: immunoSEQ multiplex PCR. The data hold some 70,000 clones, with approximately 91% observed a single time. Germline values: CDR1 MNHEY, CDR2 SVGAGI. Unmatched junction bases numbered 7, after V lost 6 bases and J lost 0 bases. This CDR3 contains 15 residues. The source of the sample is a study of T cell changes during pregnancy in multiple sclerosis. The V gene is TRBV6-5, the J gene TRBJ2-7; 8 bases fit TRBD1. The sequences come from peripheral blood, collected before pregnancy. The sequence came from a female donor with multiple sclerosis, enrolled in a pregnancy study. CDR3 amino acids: CASSYDRGLSYEQYF. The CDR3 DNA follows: TGTGCCAGCAGCTATGACAGGGGTCTCTCCTACGAGCAGTACTTC.